Listed below are T cell receptor beta chains from one sample, sequenced in a study of identifying expanded T cells in peripheral blood. Method: immunoSEQ multiplex PCR; TCRdb's copy keeps in-frame clones and lacks some. The sample lists about 89,000 clones, about nine tenths occurring once. Sequenced sample: blood. These receptors were taken from a person aged 18-70 years in good health. The CDR3 runs from the conserved cysteine through the conserved F or W. Each record gives: clone size, D gene, V gene, J gene, CDR3 protein, CDR3 DNA. The D gene is left open where the match is weak. Rows give clone size only sometimes, using once, few, many, or a class for an expanded clone.

>few|TRBD1|TRBV6-6|TRBJ1-2
CASSYARGPNYGYTF
TGTGCCAGCAGTTACGCCAGGGGGCCCAACTATGGCTACACCTTC
>.|.|TRBV28|TRBJ1-2
CASRFDGLYGYTF
TGTGCCAGCAGATTTGACGGACTCTATGGCTACACCTTC
>.|TRBD2|TRBV5-4|TRBJ2-7
CASRPGTSVDYEQYF
TGTGCCAGCAGACCCGGGACTAGCGTAGACTACGAGCAGTACTTC
>.|.|TRBV28|TRBJ2-3
CASSVTGPADTQYF
TGTGCCAGCAGTGTCACAGGTCCGGCAGATACGCAGTATTTT
>.|TRBD2|TRBV6-4|TRBJ2-3
CASSDSPAGGADTQYF
TGTGCCAGCAGTGACTCGCCAGCGGGGGGAGCAGATACGCAGTATTTT
>.|.|TRBV5-4|TRBJ1-1
CASSAGGVDTEAFF
TGTGCCAGCAGCGCGGGGGGTGTAGACACTGAAGCTTTCTTT
>once|TRBD1|TRBV6-6|TRBJ2-1
CASSTPGQGANEQFF
TGTGCCAGCAGTACCCCGGGACAGGGGGCGAATGAGCAGTTCTTC
>.|TRBD1|TRBV5-1|TRBJ2-2
CASSTGQGWELFF
TGCGCCAGCAGCACCGGACAGGGATGGGAGCTGTTTTTT
>.|.|TRBV4-3|TRBJ2-2
CASSQDNRESTGELFF
TGCGCCAGCAGCCAAGATAACAGGGAAAGCACCGGGGAGCTGTTTTTT
>.|.|TRBV29-1|TRBJ2-7
CSVGGTGPSSYEQYF
TGCAGCGTGGGAGGGACAGGTCCAAGCTCCTACGAGCAGTACTTC
>.|.|TRBV27|TRBJ2-7
CASSLTAGYSYEQYF
TGTGCCAGCAGTTTGACAGCCGGATACTCCTACGAGCAGTACTTC
>.|TRBD1|TRBV10-1|TRBJ2-1
CASSSTGTGENEQFF
TGCGCCAGCAGTAGTACCGGGACAGGGGAGAATGAGCAGTTCTTC
>.|.|TRBV19|TRBJ1-4
CASSIDPGTVTQKLFF
TGTGCCAGTAGTATAGATCCCGGGACGGTCACCCAAAAACTGTTTTTT
>.|.|TRBV7-9|TRBJ1-1
CASSSPLQFGKRTEAFF
TGTGCCAGCAGCTCCCCCCTTCAGTTTGGGAAAAGGACTGAAGCTTTCTTT
>.|.|TRBV11-2|TRBJ1-1
CASSSGINTEAFF
TGTGCCAGCAGCTCGGGGATTAACACTGAAGCTTTCTTT
>few|TRBD2|TRBV6-4|TRBJ2-1
CASSDAASGSYNEQFF
TGTGCCAGCAGTGACGCGGCTAGCGGGTCCTACAATGAGCAGTTCTTC
>.|TRBD2|TRBV19|TRBJ2-1
CASSIRASGGVNEQFF
TGTGCCAGTAGTATCAGGGCTAGCGGGGGGGTCAATGAGCAGTTCTTC
>.|.|TRBV5-1|TRBJ2-2
CASGSTLTGELFF
TGCGCCAGCGGATCGACACTCACCGGGGAGCTGTTTTTT
>.|TRBD1|TRBV5-1|TRBJ1-3
CASSVGQVGNTIYF
TGCGCCAGCAGCGTGGGACAGGTGGGAAACACCATATATTTT
>.|.|TRBV6-6|TRBJ1-1
CASSYSVDLNTEAFF
TGTGCCAGCAGTTACTCGGTGGATTTGAACACTGAAGCTTTCTTT
>.|.|TRBV6-5|TRBJ2-1
CASSRAGYNEQFF
TGTGCCAGCAGCAGGGCAGGGTACAATGAGCAGTTCTTC
>.|.|TRBV4-3|TRBJ1-2
CASSQTGVYGYTF
TGCGCCAGCAGCCAAACAGGAGTCTATGGCTACACCTTC
>.|TRBD1|TRBV9|TRBJ2-5
CASSVGFGRGQAQETQYF
TGTGCCAGCAGCGTAGGATTCGGCCGGGGACAGGCCCAAGAGACCCAGTACTTC
>.|TRBD1|TRBV7-8|TRBJ2-7
CASTAGGRGSYEQYF
TGTGCCAGCACGGCTGGGGGCAGGGGGTCTTACGAGCAGTACTTC
>.|TRBD2|TRBV2|TRBJ2-1
CASSERIAGILNEQFF
TGTGCCAGCAGTGAGAGGATAGCGGGGATATTGAATGAGCAGTTCTTC
>.|TRBD2|TRBV29-1|TRBJ2-7
CSVGLDSYEQYF
TGCAGCGTAGGACTAGACTCCTACGAGCAGTACTTC
>.|.|TRBV11-2|TRBJ2-3
CASSSRDGTDTQYF
TGTGCCAGCAGCTCCCGGGACGGCACAGATACGCAGTATTTT
>.|.|TRBV29-1|TRBJ1-2
CSVVGDYGYTF
TGCAGCGTTGTTGGGGACTATGGCTACACCTTC
>.|TRBD1|TRBV5-1|TRBJ1-2
CASSLDRDYGYTF
TGCGCCAGCAGCTTAGACAGGGATTATGGCTACACCTTC
>once|.|TRBV9|TRBJ2-3
CASSVVGWSTDTQYF
TGTGCCAGCAGCGTAGTGGGTTGGAGCACAGATACGCAGTATTTT